This T cell receptor (beta chain) derives from a study of blood T cell repertoires in COVID-19. As for the study in general: COVID-19 samples, acute and convalescent, were from the United States, Italy and Spain. Sources were T cells, B-cell-depleted T cells, or PBMCs; the material itself was cDNA or gDNA.

Germline lookup yields CDR1 SGHAT and CDR2 FQNNGV. The CDR3 runs 16 residues. Unmatched junction bases numbered 9, after V lost 1 base and J lost 5 bases. In the original workflow: Cell counts per sample came from amplifying reference gene primers. Clones were sequenced by immunoSEQ multiplex PCR, and TCRdb holds only the in-frame ones, with some missing. V, J and clone size were drawn from that table, and D and trimming were deduced from the DNA. The sample records hundreds of thousands of clones, about nine tenths being singletons. This TCR was recovered from a man younger than 35 with active or convalescent COVID-19. The sample was peripheral blood. J is TRBJ2-3 and V is TRBV11-2; TRBD1 agrees at 7 bases. CDR3 protein: CASSLGEGAFGDTQYF. CDR3 sequence (DNA): TGTGCCAGCAGCTTAGGAGAGGGGGCCTTTGGAGATACGCAGTATTTT. Based on the CDR3 plus reference TRBV11-2 and TRBJ2-3, the full variable domain is EAGVAQSPRYKIIEKRQSVAFWCNPISGHATLYWYQQILGQGPKLLIQFQNNGVVDDSQLPKDRFSAERLKGVDSTLKIQPAKLEDSAVYLCASSLGEGAFGDTQYFGPGTRLTVL.